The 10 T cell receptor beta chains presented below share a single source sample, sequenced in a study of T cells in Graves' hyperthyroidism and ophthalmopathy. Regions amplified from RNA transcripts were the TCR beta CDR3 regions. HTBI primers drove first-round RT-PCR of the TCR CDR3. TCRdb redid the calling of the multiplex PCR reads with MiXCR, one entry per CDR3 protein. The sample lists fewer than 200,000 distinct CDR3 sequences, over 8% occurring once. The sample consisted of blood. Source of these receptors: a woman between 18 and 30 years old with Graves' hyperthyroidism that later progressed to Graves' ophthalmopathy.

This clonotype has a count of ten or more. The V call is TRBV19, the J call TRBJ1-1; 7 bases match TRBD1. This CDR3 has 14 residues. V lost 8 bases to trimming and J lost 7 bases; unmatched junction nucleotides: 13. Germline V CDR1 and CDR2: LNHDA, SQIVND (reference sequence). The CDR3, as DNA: TGTGCCAGTGGGGAACAGGGGTACGCAAATGAAGCTTTCTTT. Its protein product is CASGEQGYANEAFF. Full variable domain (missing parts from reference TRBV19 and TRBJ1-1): DGGITQSPKYLFRKEGQNVTLSCEQNLNHDAMYWYRQDPGQGLRLIYYSQIVNDFQKGDIAEGYSVSREKKESFPLTVTSAQKNPTAFYLCASGEQGYANEAFFGQGTRLTVV.

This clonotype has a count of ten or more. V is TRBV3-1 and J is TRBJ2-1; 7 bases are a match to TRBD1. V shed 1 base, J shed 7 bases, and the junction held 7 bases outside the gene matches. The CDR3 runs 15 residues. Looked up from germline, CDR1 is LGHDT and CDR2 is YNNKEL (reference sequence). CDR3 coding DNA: TGTGCCAGCAGCCAAGTTGAGACAGGGAGTAATGAGCAGTTCTTC. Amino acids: CASSQVETGSNEQFF.

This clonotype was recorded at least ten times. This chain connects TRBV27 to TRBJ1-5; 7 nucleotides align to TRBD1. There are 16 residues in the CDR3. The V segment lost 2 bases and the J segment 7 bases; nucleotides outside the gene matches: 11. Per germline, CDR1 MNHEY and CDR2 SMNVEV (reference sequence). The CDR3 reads CASSLGRQGPGQPQHF. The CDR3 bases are TGTGCCAGCAGTTTAGGGAGACAGGGACCGGGGCAGCCCCAGCATTTT.

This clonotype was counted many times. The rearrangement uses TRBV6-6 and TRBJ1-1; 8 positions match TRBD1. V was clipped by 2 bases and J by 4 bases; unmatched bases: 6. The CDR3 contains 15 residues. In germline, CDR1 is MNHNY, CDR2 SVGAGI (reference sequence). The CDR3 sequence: CASSYLGQGSTEAFF. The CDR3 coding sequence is TGTGCCAGCAGTTACCTAGGACAGGGAAGCACTGAAGCTTTCTTT.

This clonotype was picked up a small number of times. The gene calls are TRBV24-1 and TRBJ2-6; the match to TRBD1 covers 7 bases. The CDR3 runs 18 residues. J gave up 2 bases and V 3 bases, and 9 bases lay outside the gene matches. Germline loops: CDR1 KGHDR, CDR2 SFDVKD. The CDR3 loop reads CATSDADRVETGANVLTF. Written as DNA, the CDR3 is TGTGCCACCAGTGATGCCGACAGGGTTGAGACTGGGGCCAACGTCCTGACTTTC.

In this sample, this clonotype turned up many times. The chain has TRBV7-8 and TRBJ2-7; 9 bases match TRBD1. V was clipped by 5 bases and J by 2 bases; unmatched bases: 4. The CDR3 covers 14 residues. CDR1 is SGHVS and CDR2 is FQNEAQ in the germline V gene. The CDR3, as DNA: TGTGCCAGCAGCCGTGGACAGGGGCCCTACGAGCAGTACTTC. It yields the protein CASSRGQGPYEQYF.

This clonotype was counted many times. The CDR3 loop is CASSIRTLNTEAFF. The CDR3 nucleotides read TGTGCCAGCAGTATACGGACTTTGAACACTGAAGCTTTCTTT. This sequence joins TRBV28 and TRBJ1-1; unclear D gene. Germline V CDR1 and CDR2: MDHEN, SYDVKM. The CDR3 length is 14 residues. V lost 5 bases and J lost 0, with 10 bases in between.

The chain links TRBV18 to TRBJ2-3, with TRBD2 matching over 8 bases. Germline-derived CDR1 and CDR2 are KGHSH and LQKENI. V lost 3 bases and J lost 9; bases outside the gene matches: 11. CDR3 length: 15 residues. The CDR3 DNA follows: TGTGCCAGCTCACCCCTCCCAAGCGGGGGAGGGACGCAGTATTTT. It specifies CASSPLPSGGGTQYF.

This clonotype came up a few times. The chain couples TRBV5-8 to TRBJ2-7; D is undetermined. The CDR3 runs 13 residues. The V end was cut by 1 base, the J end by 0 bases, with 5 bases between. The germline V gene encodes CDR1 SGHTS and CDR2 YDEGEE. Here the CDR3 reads CASSLRTSYEQYF. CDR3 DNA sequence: TGTGCCAGCAGCTTGAGGACCTCCTACGAGCAGTACTTC. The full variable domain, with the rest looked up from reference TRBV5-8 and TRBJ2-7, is EAGVTQSPTHLIKTRGQQATLRCSPISGHTSVYWYQQALGLGLQFLLWYDEGEERNRGNFPPRFSGRQFPNYSSELNVNALELEDSALYLCASSLRTSYEQYFGPGTRLTVT.

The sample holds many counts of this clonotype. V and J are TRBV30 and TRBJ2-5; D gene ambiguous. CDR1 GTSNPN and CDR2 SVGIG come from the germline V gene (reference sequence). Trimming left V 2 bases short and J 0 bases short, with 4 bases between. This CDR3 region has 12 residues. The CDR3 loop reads CAWSQYQETQYF. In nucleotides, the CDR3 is TGTGCCTGGAGTCAGTACCAAGAGACCCAGTACTTC.